These T cell receptor beta chains were read from a single sample in a study of OX40 agonist ivuxolimab in advanced cancers. Data came from immunoSEQ multiplex PCR; TCRdb stores just in-frame clones and leaves some out. This table holds fewer than 95,000 clones, around nine tenths found once. The specimen was CD4+ or CD8+ T cells sorted from blood, collected in a trial of the OX40 agonist ivuxolimab. These receptors were collected from an adult with an advanced solid tumor such as melanoma, head and neck, liver or kidney cancer. CDR3s include the opening cysteine and the closing phenylalanine or tryptophan. Each record gives: D gene, J gene, clone size, V gene, CDR3 DNA, CDR3 protein. A D gene is named only where the DNA matches it firmly. Only part of the rows carry a size: once, few, many, or a class if the clone is expanded.

d_call: .; j_call: TRBJ1-6; clone_size: .; v_call: TRBV28; cdr3_nt: TGTGCCAGCAGCCTAGATACGGGAAAGGCCCTCCACTTT; cdr3_aa: CASSLDTGKALHF
d_call: TRBD1; j_call: TRBJ2-7; clone_size: once; v_call: TRBV6-1; cdr3_nt: TGTGCCAGCAGTACTACAGGGGGGAGCTCCTACGAGCAGTACTTC; cdr3_aa: CASSTTGGSSYEQYF
d_call: .; j_call: TRBJ1-1; clone_size: .; v_call: TRBV5-1; cdr3_nt: TGCGCCAGCAGCCCCCGGACCGGGACTGGGAACACTGAAGCTTTCTTT; cdr3_aa: CASSPRTGTGNTEAFF
d_call: .; j_call: TRBJ2-1; clone_size: .; v_call: TRBV5-4; cdr3_nt: TGTGCCAGCAGCTCCGAGGGGGGGCGGGATGAGCAGTTCTTC; cdr3_aa: CASSSEGGRDEQFF
d_call: .; j_call: TRBJ2-7; clone_size: .; v_call: TRBV18; cdr3_nt: TGTGCCAGCTCACCAGAAGGCCAGGGACCCTACGAGCAGTACTTC; cdr3_aa: CASSPEGQGPYEQYF
d_call: .; j_call: TRBJ1-2; clone_size: .; v_call: TRBV4-2; cdr3_nt: TGTGCCAGCAGCCAAGATCCACAGAACTATGGCTACACCTTC; cdr3_aa: CASSQDPQNYGYTF
d_call: TRBD2; j_call: TRBJ2-1; clone_size: .; v_call: TRBV4-3; cdr3_nt: TGCGCCAGCAGCCAAGGACTAGCCAATGAGCAGTTCTTC; cdr3_aa: CASSQGLANEQFF
d_call: TRBD1; j_call: TRBJ1-1; clone_size: once; v_call: TRBV6-5; cdr3_nt: TGTGCCAGCAGGCCGGGACAGGAGTACACTGAAGCTTTCTTT; cdr3_aa: CASRPGQEYTEAFF
d_call: TRBD1; j_call: TRBJ2-5; clone_size: .; v_call: TRBV9; cdr3_nt: TGTGCCAGCAGCGTATCGACAGGGTTCAAGACCCAGTACTTC; cdr3_aa: CASSVSTGFKTQYF
d_call: TRBD2; j_call: TRBJ2-1; clone_size: .; v_call: TRBV5-1; cdr3_nt: TGCGCCAGCAGCTCTAGCGGGAGGAACTACAATGAGCAGTTCTTC; cdr3_aa: CASSSSGRNYNEQFF
d_call: TRBD2; j_call: TRBJ2-3; clone_size: .; v_call: TRBV11-2; cdr3_nt: TGTGCCAGCAGCTTTAGACTAGCGGGGCGCACAGATACGCAGTATTTT; cdr3_aa: CASSFRLAGRTDTQYF
d_call: .; j_call: TRBJ1-2; clone_size: .; v_call: TRBV15; cdr3_nt: TGTGCCACCAGCACCGGACGGGGTTGGGGTGGCTACACCTTC; cdr3_aa: CATSTGRGWGGYTF
d_call: .; j_call: TRBJ1-4; clone_size: .; v_call: TRBV5-6; cdr3_nt: TGTGCCAGCAGCTTGTCAACAGGAGCTAATGAAAAACTGTTTTTT; cdr3_aa: CASSLSTGANEKLFF
d_call: TRBD1; j_call: TRBJ1-5; clone_size: .; v_call: TRBV19; cdr3_nt: TGTGCCAGTAGTCACCGGGACAGCCTTTATAGCAATCAGCCCCAGCATTTT; cdr3_aa: CASSHRDSLYSNQPQHF
d_call: .; j_call: TRBJ2-7; clone_size: once; v_call: TRBV13; cdr3_nt: TGTGCCAGCAGCTCAGCACACTCCTACGAGCAGTACTTC; cdr3_aa: CASSSAHSYEQYF
d_call: .; j_call: TRBJ1-2; clone_size: .; v_call: TRBV11-3; cdr3_nt: TGTGCCAGCAGCCCGCGCGCGGGGTGGTACACCTTC; cdr3_aa: CASSPRAGWYTF
d_call: .; j_call: TRBJ1-1; clone_size: .; v_call: TRBV6-1; cdr3_nt: TGTGCCAGCAGTGAGAGGGGTGGGGACACTGAAGCTTTCTTT; cdr3_aa: CASSERGGDTEAFF
d_call: .; j_call: TRBJ1-1; clone_size: .; v_call: TRBV5-4; cdr3_nt: TGTGCCAGCAGCTTGGTAGACAAGGGAAAGGGAGCTTTCTTT; cdr3_aa: CASSLVDKGKGAFF
d_call: .; j_call: TRBJ1-6; clone_size: few; v_call: TRBV6-6; cdr3_nt: TGTGCCAGCAGCTCCGGACTTAATTCACCCCTCCACTTT; cdr3_aa: CASSSGLNSPLHF
d_call: .; j_call: TRBJ1-1; clone_size: .; v_call: TRBV6-1; cdr3_nt: TGTGCCACACACGACCCGAACACTGAAGCTTTCTTT; cdr3_aa: CATHDPNTEAFF
d_call: TRBD1; j_call: TRBJ2-5; clone_size: .; v_call: TRBV11-3; cdr3_nt: TGTGCCAGCAGCTTTAGGACAGGGGGCGTAGAGACCCAGTACTTC; cdr3_aa: CASSFRTGGVETQYF
d_call: .; j_call: TRBJ1-5; clone_size: .; v_call: TRBV4-2; cdr3_nt: TGTGCCAGCAGCCAAGCGCAGGGTGGCAATCAGCCCCAGCATTTT; cdr3_aa: CASSQAQGGNQPQHF
d_call: TRBD1; j_call: TRBJ1-4; clone_size: .; v_call: TRBV4-1; cdr3_nt: TGCGCCAGCAGCCCTCGGACAGGGTTTGCTGTAACTAATGAAAAACTGTTTTTT; cdr3_aa: CASSPRTGFAVTNEKLFF
d_call: .; j_call: TRBJ2-5; clone_size: .; v_call: TRBV20-1; cdr3_nt: TGCAGTGCTAGTGGGGAGACCCAGTACTTC; cdr3_aa: CSASGETQYF
d_call: .; j_call: TRBJ2-2; clone_size: .; v_call: TRBV11-3; cdr3_nt: TGTGCCAGCAGCCGACAGGACACCGGGGAGCTGTTTTTT; cdr3_aa: CASSRQDTGELFF
d_call: TRBD1; j_call: TRBJ2-3; clone_size: few; v_call: TRBV5-1; cdr3_nt: TGCGCCAGCAGCTCCGGGACAGACGGGTTCACAGATACGCAGTATTTT; cdr3_aa: CASSSGTDGFTDTQYF
d_call: .; j_call: TRBJ2-7; clone_size: .; v_call: TRBV11-3; cdr3_nt: TGTGCCAGCAGCTTTGTGCGGTCATCCTACGAGCAGTACTTC; cdr3_aa: CASSFVRSSYEQYF
d_call: TRBD1; j_call: TRBJ1-1; clone_size: .; v_call: TRBV7-2; cdr3_nt: TGTGCCAGCAGCTTGGACAGGCTGGCCACTGAAGCTTTCTTT; cdr3_aa: CASSLDRLATEAFF
d_call: .; j_call: TRBJ1-3; clone_size: .; v_call: TRBV18; cdr3_nt: TGTGCCAGCTCGACAGACTCTGGAAACACCATATATTTT; cdr3_aa: CASSTDSGNTIYF
d_call: .; j_call: TRBJ2-1; clone_size: .; v_call: TRBV7-2; cdr3_nt: TGTGCCAGCAGCCGTGGACTTTACAATGAGCAGTTCTTC; cdr3_aa: CASSRGLYNEQFF
d_call: TRBD2; j_call: TRBJ2-5; clone_size: .; v_call: TRBV4-1; cdr3_nt: TGCGCCAGCAGCCAAGATAGGATAGCGGGAGGGATGGAGACCCAGTACTTC; cdr3_aa: CASSQDRIAGGMETQYF
d_call: .; j_call: TRBJ2-3; clone_size: .; v_call: TRBV19; cdr3_nt: TGTGCCAGTAGTTCAAGCCCGCAGTCAGATACGCAGTATTTT; cdr3_aa: CASSSSPQSDTQYF
d_call: .; j_call: TRBJ2-3; clone_size: once; v_call: TRBV29-1; cdr3_nt: TGCAGCGCAATAAGACTAGTCACAGATACGCAGTATTTT; cdr3_aa: CSAIRLVTDTQYF
d_call: TRBD1; j_call: TRBJ2-7; clone_size: .; v_call: TRBV4-3; cdr3_nt: TGCGCCAGCAGCCAAGAGACAGGGACCTACGAGCAGTACTTC; cdr3_aa: CASSQETGTYEQYF
d_call: TRBD1; j_call: TRBJ1-2; clone_size: .; v_call: TRBV6-6; cdr3_nt: TGTGCCAGCAGTTCGTGGCCGGACAGGGGAAAAATCTACACCTTC; cdr3_aa: CASSSWPDRGKIYTF
d_call: TRBD1; j_call: TRBJ1-1; clone_size: .; v_call: TRBV4-2; cdr3_nt: TGTGCCAGCAGCCAAGGGTCACCGGGACAGGGGGCCAACACTGAAGCTTTCTTT; cdr3_aa: CASSQGSPGQGANTEAFF
d_call: TRBD1; j_call: TRBJ1-1; clone_size: once; v_call: TRBV29-1; cdr3_nt: TGCAGCGTCCACCCCAAAGACAGGGGGCTGGATGTAGCTTTCTTT; cdr3_aa: CSVHPKDRGLDVAFF
d_call: .; j_call: TRBJ2-2; clone_size: .; v_call: TRBV28; cdr3_nt: TGTGCCAGCAGTTTCAGGGAATTGGTCACCGGGGAGCTGTTTTTT; cdr3_aa: CASSFRELVTGELFF
d_call: .; j_call: TRBJ1-3; clone_size: .; v_call: TRBV7-2; cdr3_nt: TGTGCCAGCAGCCCAAGGGGGGTATCCGGAAACACCATATATTTT; cdr3_aa: CASSPRGVSGNTIYF
d_call: .; j_call: TRBJ2-2; clone_size: .; v_call: TRBV9; cdr3_nt: TGTGCCAGCAGCGTAGCTCGGAGCGGTTATGCGAACACCGGGGAGCTGTTTTTT; cdr3_aa: CASSVARSGYANTGELFF
d_call: TRBD1; j_call: TRBJ1-1; clone_size: .; v_call: TRBV5-1; cdr3_nt: TGCGCCAGCAGAACCTTACCGGGACAGGCGGCGAACACTGAAGCTTTCTTT; cdr3_aa: CASRTLPGQAANTEAFF
d_call: .; j_call: TRBJ2-5; clone_size: once; v_call: TRBV29-1; cdr3_nt: TGCAGCGTGCCGGGACCTCCAACGAGAATGGAGACCCAGTACTTC; cdr3_aa: CSVPGPPTRMETQYF
d_call: TRBD1; j_call: TRBJ2-1; clone_size: .; v_call: TRBV5-1; cdr3_nt: TGCGCCAGCAGCGCAGGGGGTAGCTCCTACAATGAGCAGTTCTTC; cdr3_aa: CASSAGGSSYNEQFF
d_call: .; j_call: TRBJ1-6; clone_size: .; v_call: TRBV5-3; cdr3_nt: TGTGCCAGAAGCAGGGGACCTAAGAAGGATTCACCCCTCCACTTT; cdr3_aa: CARSRGPKKDSPLHF
d_call: .; j_call: TRBJ1-1; clone_size: .; v_call: TRBV28; cdr3_nt: TGTGCCAGCAGACTTAAAGGGTCCATGAACACTGAAGCTTTCTTT; cdr3_aa: CASRLKGSMNTEAFF
d_call: .; j_call: TRBJ2-1; clone_size: .; v_call: TRBV15; cdr3_nt: TGTGCCACCAGCACCGGGAATTTGGGGGTCGCCTACAATGAGCAGTTCTTC; cdr3_aa: CATSTGNLGVAYNEQFF